The present T cell receptor (beta chain) was sequenced within a study of OX40 agonist ivuxolimab in advanced cancers. Study as a whole: Ivuxolimab, an agonist antibody against OX40 (CD134), was given to patients. Across the patients, intravenous ivuxolimab was delivered every 2 weeks at 0.01 to 10 mg/kg.

Method: immunoSEQ multiplex PCR; TCRdb's copy keeps in-frame clones and lacks some. The sample yields about 66,000 clones, over 80% seen once. V was clipped by 1 base and J by 7 bases, with 13 bases between them. There are 14 residues in the CDR3. The V gene's germline CDR1 is MNHNS and CDR2 SASEGT. This receptor was taken from an adult with an advanced solid tumor such as melanoma, head and neck, liver or kidney cancer. The rearrangement links TRBV6-1 to TRBJ1-2; no clear D. The sample in question was CD4+ or CD8+ T cells sorted from blood, obtained in a trial of the OX40 agonist ivuxolimab. CDR3 sequence: CASSEVPLLGGYTF. The CDR3 bases are TGTGCCAGCAGTGAAGTTCCGCTTTTGGGTGGCTACACCTTC.